This T cell receptor beta chain was captured by sequencing in a study of blood T cell repertoires in COVID-19. In the authors' methods: Estimated nucleated cell counts came from reference gene primer amplification. Sequencing used immunoSEQ multiplex PCR; TCRdb keeps in-frame clones, though not all of them. Clone size and the V and J calls come from that table; the DNA yielded D and trimming. The sample has about 69,000 clones; roughly nine tenths are singletons. This CDR3 region has 15 residues. In germline, CDR1 is SGHNT, CDR2 YENEEA. The V gene end was trimmed by 3 bases and the J gene end by 4 bases; junction bases not matched to a gene: 5.

The sequencing input was peripheral blood. J is TRBJ2-7 and V is TRBV11-3, with 11 bases identical to TRBD2. The receptor was isolated from a woman between 50 and 59 years old with active COVID-19. In nucleotides, the CDR3 is TGTGCCAGCAGCTTCCTAGCGGGAGGAGTATACGAGCAGTACTTC. This gives the protein CASSFLAGGVYEQYF.